This T cell receptor (beta chain) was documented in a study of Graves' ophthalmopathy and Graves' hyperthyroidism. Study conclusions and caveats: Among expanded thyroid clonotypes above 0.001 frequency, most also occurred in blood.

From RNA, the CDR3 regions of TCR beta chains were amplified and sequenced. HTBI primers served in a first-round RT-PCR, which a second-round multiplex PCR followed. From the multiplex PCR reads, TCRdb called clonotypes with MiXCR, one entry per CDR3 protein. The table lists about 170,000 distinct CDR3 sequences, roughly two fifths of them singletons. In its sample, this clonotype was seen many times. Its antigen remains unknown. This CDR3 comprises 14 residues. The V end was cut by 4 bases, the J end by 1 base, with 10 bases between. Germline values: CDR1 LGHNA, CDR2 YSLEER. Material: peripheral blood. This TCR was recovered from a woman aged 40 to 50 with Graves' ophthalmopathy. The chain carries TRBV4-3 and TRBJ1-1; no clear D gene. The DNA of the CDR3 is TGCGCCAGCAGCCGCTCATCTAAGAACACTGAAGCTTTCTTT. Its translation is CASSRSSKNTEAFF.